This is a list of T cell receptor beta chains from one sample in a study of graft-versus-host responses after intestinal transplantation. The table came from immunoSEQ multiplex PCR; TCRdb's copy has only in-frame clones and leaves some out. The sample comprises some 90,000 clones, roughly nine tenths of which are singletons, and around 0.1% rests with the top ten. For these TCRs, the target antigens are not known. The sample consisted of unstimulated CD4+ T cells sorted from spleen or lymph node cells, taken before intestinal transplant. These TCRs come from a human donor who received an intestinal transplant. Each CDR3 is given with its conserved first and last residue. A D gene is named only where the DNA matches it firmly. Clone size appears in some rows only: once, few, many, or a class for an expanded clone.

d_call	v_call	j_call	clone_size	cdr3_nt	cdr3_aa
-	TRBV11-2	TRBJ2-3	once	TGTGCCAGCAGCGGTCTACCCCCCGAAGATACGCAGTATTTT	CASSGLPPEDTQYF
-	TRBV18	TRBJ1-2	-	TGTGCCAGCTCCCCGGCGGGGGCCTTTGGTGGCTACACCTTC	CASSPAGAFGGYTF
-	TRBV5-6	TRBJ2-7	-	TGTGCCAGCACCCCGGCCCAGGGTCTTTACGAGCAGTACTTC	CASTPAQGLYEQYF
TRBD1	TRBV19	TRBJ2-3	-	TGTGCCAGTAGCTCCGGGACAGGGGTCACAGATACGCAGTATTTT	CASSSGTGVTDTQYF
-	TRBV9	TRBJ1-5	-	TGTGCCAGCAGCGTAGGGGCAGATCAGCCCCAGCATTTT	CASSVGADQPQHF
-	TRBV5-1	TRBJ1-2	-	TGCGCCAGCAGCCCCAGTGGGGGGATGGGCTATGGCTACACCTTC	CASSPSGGMGYGYTF
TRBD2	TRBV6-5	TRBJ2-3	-	TGTGCCAGCAGTTACTCGGGCGGGACTAGTCCTACGCAGTATTTT	CASSYSGGTSPTQYF
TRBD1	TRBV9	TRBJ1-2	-	TGTGCCAGCAGCGTAGAGGACAGGGCCTACATCCAATATGGCTACACCTTC	CASSVEDRAYIQYGYTF
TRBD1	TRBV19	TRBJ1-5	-	TGTGCCAGTACCACTGGACAGGGGGCTATGCCCCAGCATTTT	CASTTGQGAMPQHF
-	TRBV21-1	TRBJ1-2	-	TGTGCCAGCAGCAAAGGGGGGCAGGGGATAGGGGGCTACACCTTC	CASSKGGQGIGGYTF
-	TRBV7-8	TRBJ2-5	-	TGTGCCAGCAGCTTATATCCCAGGGAAGGAGAGACCCAGTACTTC	CASSLYPREGETQYF
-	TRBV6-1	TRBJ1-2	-	TGTGCCAGCAGTGATGTCCGCGGGGTTTATGGCTACACCTTC	CASSDVRGVYGYTF
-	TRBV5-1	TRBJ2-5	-	TGCGCCAGCAGCGCCGGACTTATCCAAGAGACCCAGTACTTC	CASSAGLIQETQYF
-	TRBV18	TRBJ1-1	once	TGTGCCAGCTCACTAGGGGTTACTGAAGCTTTCTTT	CASSLGVTEAFF
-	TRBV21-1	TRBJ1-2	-	TGTGCCAGCAGCCCGGAACAGGGGGACTATGGCTACACCTTC	CASSPEQGDYGYTF
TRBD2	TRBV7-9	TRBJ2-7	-	TGTGCCAGCAGCATAGCGGGGCGCTCCTACGAGCAGTACTTC	CASSIAGRSYEQYF
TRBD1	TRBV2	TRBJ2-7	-	TGTGCCACCGTAGATGGGACAGGGGGTCACGAGCAGTACTTC	CATVDGTGGHEQYF
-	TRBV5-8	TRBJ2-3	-	TGTGCCAGCAAATGGACAGCCCTTAGCCCCACAGATACGCAGTATTTT	CASKWTALSPTDTQYF
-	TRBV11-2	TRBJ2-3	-	TGTGCCAGCAGCTCCGGGATGGTGGATACGCAGTATTTT	CASSSGMVDTQYF
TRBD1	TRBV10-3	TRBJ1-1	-	TGTGCCATCAGTGGGACAGGGGGCGCCGATTGGGATGCTGAAGCTTTCTTT	CAISGTGGADWDAEAFF
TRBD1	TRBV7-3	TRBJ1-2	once	TGTGCCAGCAGCGGATTACAGGGGGTTTATGGCTACACCTTC	CASSGLQGVYGYTF
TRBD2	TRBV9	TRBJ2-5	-	TGTGCCAGCAGCCCCCGAGAGAGACTAGCGGGGGTTGTGGAGACCCAGTACTTC	CASSPRERLAGVVETQYF
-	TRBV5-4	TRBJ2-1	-	TGTGCCAGCAGCTTGGATGGCGGGTTGGTAGAGAATGAGCAGTTCTTC	CASSLDGGLVENEQFF
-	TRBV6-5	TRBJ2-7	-	TGTGCCAGCAGCAGGGGGGTGGACTACGAGCAGTACTTC	CASSRGVDYEQYF
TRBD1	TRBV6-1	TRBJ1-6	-	TGTGCCAGCAGAGATCCGGGACAGGGTTCACCCCTCCACTTT	CASRDPGQGSPLHF
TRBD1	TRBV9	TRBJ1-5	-	TGTGCCAGCAACCCGACAGGGAATAGCAATCAGCCCCAGCATTTT	CASNPTGNSNQPQHF